This TCR beta chain was retrieved from a study of CD8 T cells in Susac syndrome. Study-wide points: Acknowledgment was made by the study that its TCR sequencing and HLA analysis involved a relatively small number of individuals.

About this clonotype itself: Its antigen is unidentified.

The multiple sclerosis controls were treatment-naive patients with relapsing-remitting disease that was stable or active. The TEMRA cells underwent FACS enrichment, while the CD8+ and CD4+ T cells underwent negative isolation. Reverse transcription used roughly 0.45 to 1 ug RNA and random hexamers. The amplification used immunoSEQ multiplex PCR on TCR beta CDR3; it spanned 54 Vbeta and 13 Jbeta. TCRdb re-called the immunoSEQ multiplex PCR reads with MiXCR, one entry per CDR3 protein. The sample comprises more than 100,000 distinct CDR3 sequences, roughly 76% of which are singletons, and approximately 0.51% rests with the top ten. The clonotype originates from a human donor with multiple sclerosis. Sequenced sample: CD8+ T cells from PBMCs.

CDR3 protein: CVWQLYNYGYTF. The CDR3 bases are TGTGTCTGGCAGCTATATAACTATGGCTACACCTTC. This chain connects TRBV5-4 to TRBJ1-2; D remains unclear. The CDR3 is 12 amino acids. CDR1 and CDR2 (germline): SGHNT, YYREEE (reference sequence).